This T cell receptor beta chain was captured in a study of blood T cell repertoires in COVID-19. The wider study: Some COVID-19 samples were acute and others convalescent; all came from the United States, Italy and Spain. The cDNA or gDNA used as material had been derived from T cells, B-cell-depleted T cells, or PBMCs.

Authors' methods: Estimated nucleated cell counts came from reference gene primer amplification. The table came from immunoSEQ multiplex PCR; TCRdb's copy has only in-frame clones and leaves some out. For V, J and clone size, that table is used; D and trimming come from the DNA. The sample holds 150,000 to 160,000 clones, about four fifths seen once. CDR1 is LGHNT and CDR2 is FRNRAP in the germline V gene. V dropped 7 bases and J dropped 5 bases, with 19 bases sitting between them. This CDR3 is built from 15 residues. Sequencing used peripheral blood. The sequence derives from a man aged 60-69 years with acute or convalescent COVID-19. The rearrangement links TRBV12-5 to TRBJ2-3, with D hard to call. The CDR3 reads CASDPPGHTGDTQYF. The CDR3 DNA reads TGTGCTAGTGACCCGCCGGGTCATACGGGAGATACGCAGTATTTT.